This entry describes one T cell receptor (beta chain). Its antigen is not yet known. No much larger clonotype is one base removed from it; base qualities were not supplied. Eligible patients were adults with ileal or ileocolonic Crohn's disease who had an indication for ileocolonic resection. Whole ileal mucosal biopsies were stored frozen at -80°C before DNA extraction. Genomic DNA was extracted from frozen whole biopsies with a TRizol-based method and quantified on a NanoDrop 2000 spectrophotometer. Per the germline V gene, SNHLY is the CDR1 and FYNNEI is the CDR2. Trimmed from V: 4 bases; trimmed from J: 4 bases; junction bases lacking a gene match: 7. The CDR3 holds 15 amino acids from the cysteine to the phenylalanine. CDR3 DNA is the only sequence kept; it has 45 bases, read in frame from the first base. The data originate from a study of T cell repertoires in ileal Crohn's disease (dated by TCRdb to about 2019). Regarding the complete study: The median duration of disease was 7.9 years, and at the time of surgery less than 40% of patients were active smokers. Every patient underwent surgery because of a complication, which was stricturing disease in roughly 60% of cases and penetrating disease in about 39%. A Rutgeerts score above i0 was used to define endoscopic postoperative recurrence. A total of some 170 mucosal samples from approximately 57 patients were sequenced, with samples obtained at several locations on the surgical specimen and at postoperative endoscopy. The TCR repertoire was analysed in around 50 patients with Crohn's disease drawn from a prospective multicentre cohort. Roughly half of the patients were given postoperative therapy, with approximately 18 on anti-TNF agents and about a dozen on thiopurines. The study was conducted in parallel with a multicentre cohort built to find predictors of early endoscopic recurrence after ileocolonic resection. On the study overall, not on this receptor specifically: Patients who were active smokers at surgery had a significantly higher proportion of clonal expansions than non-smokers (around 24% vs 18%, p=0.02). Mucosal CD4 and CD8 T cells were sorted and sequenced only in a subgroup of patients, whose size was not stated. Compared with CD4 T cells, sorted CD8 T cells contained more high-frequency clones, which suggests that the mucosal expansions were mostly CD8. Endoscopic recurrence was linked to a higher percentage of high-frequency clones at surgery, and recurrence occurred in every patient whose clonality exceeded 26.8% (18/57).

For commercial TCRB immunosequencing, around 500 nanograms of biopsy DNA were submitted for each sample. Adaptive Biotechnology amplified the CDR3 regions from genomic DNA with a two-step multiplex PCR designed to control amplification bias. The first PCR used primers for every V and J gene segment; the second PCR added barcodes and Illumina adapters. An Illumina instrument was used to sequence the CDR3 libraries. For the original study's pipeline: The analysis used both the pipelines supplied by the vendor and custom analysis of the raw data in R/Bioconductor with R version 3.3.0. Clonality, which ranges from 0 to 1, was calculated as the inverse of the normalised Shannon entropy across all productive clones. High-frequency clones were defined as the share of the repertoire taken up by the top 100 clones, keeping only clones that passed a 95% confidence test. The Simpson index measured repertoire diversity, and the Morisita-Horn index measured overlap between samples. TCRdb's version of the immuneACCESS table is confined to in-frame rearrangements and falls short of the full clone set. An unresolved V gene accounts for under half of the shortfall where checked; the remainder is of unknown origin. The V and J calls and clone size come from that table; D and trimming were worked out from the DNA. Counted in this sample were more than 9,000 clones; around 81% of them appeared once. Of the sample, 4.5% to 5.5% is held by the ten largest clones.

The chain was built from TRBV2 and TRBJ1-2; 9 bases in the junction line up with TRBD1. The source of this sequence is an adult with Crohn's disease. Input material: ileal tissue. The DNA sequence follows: TGTGCCAGCAGTGGGCCTGGGACAGGGATCTATGGCTACACCTTC. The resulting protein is CASSGPGTGIYGYTF.